A selection of T cell receptor beta chains follows, all from one sample in a study of blood T cell repertoires in COVID-19. Data came from immunoSEQ multiplex PCR; TCRdb stores just in-frame clones and leaves some out. The table includes 130,000 or so clones, 65% to 85% detected once. The material sequenced was peripheral blood. Receptors were obtained from an elderly woman with acute or convalescent COVID-19. CDR3s include the opening cysteine and the closing phenylalanine or tryptophan. The D gene is left open where the match is weak. Clone size is shown for a subset of rows, as once, few, many or a class of expanded clone.

>-|TRBV25-1|TRBJ2-2|TRBD2
TGTGCCACTAGGACTAGCGGGAGCTCGAACACCGGGGAGCTGTTTTTT
CATRTSGSSNTGELFF
>-|TRBV7-2|TRBJ2-1|TRBD1
TGTGCCAGCAGCCCAGGACAGGGGGGTAATGAGCAGTTCTTC
CASSPGQGGNEQFF
>-|TRBV7-2|TRBJ2-5|TRBD1
TGTGCCAGCAGCCCCCACCAGACAGGGATGGAGACCCAGTACTTC
CASSPHQTGMETQYF
>-|TRBV5-4|TRBJ2-1|TRBD2
TGTGCCAGCAGCTCCGGGACTAGCGGGAACGGTGAGCAGTTCTTC
CASSSGTSGNGEQFF
>-|TRBV7-8|TRBJ2-5|-
TGTGCCAGCCGTTACTGGGACACCAAGGGAGAGACCCAGTACTTC
CASRYWDTKGETQYF
>-|TRBV6-2/TRBV6-3|TRBJ1-2|-
TGTGCCAGCAGTTACCGAGATTCTAACTATGGCTACACCTTC
CASSYRDSNYGYTF
>-|TRBV28|TRBJ1-4|-
TGTGCCAGTATGGAGCGGGGGACTAATGAAAAACTGTTTTTT
CASMERGTNEKLFF
>-|TRBV12-3/TRBV12-4|TRBJ2-1|-
TGTGCCAGCAGTCCCTCTAGCATCGGTGAGCAGTTCTTC
CASSPSSIGEQFF
>-|TRBV7-2|TRBJ2-5|TRBD2
TGTGCCAGCAGCTTAAGCTTGGCAGCGGGAGAAGAGACCCAGTACTTC
CASSLSLAAGEETQYF
>-|TRBV10-3|TRBJ1-1|-
TGTGCCATCAGTGAGGGGGGGGGCACTGAAGCTTTCTTT
CAISEGGGTEAFF
>-|TRBV4-1|TRBJ2-7|-
TGCGCCAGCAGCCAAGGACTAGTCTCGATCCCCTACGAGCAGTACTTC
CASSQGLVSIPYEQYF
>-|TRBV2|TRBJ1-5|-
TGTGCCAGCAGTGACAGTCATAGCAATCAGCCCCAGCATTTT
CASSDSHSNQPQHF
>-|TRBV5-1|TRBJ1-2|-
TGCGCCAGCAGAAAACAGGGAGGGGGGAGTTATGGCTACACCTTC
CASRKQGGGSYGYTF
>-|TRBV30|TRBJ1-1|TRBD1
TGTGCCTGGAGTAAGGGACAGGGAATATGGACTGAAGCTTTCTTT
CAWSKGQGIWTEAFF
>-|TRBV2|TRBJ2-7|TRBD2
TGTGCCAGCAAGCCGGGACTAGCGGGACAGGAGCAGTACTTC
CASKPGLAGQEQYF
>-|TRBV15|TRBJ2-5|TRBD2
TGTGCCACCAGCAGAGCCAGAGGGACTAACGAACGGGAGACCCAGTACTTC
CATSRARGTNERETQYF
>-|TRBV9|TRBJ2-7|TRBD1
TGTGCCAGCAGCAAACAGACAGGGCCGGGGGAGCAGTACTTC
CASSKQTGPGEQYF
>-|TRBV5-1|TRBJ2-2|-
TGCGCCAGCAGCTTGCGTTCAGGGCTATCGAACACCGGGGAGCTGTTTTTT
CASSLRSGLSNTGELFF
>few|TRBV7-2|TRBJ2-7|-
TGTGCCAGCAGCTCCACCTACGAGCAGTACTTC
CASSSTYEQYF
>-|TRBV6-5|TRBJ2-7|TRBD1
TGTGCCAGCAGAGTGGACAGGGTGAGAGAGCAGTACTTC
CASRVDRVREQYF
>-|TRBV18|TRBJ1-1|-
TGTGCCAGCTCGGAGCTGGGTGGGAACACTGAAGCTTTCTTT
CASSELGGNTEAFF
>-|TRBV5-6|TRBJ2-3|-
TGTGCCAGCAGCTTGTTCACAGATATCACAGATACGCAGTATTTT
CASSLFTDITDTQYF
>few|TRBV5-4|TRBJ2-5|-
TGTGCCAGCAGCTTGGCCCCCACACAAGAGACCCAGTACTTC
CASSLAPTQETQYF
>-|TRBV7-8|TRBJ1-1|TRBD1
TGTGCCAGCAGCCGGGTCGGGGGACAGGTGCGCGCTTTCTTT
CASSRVGGQVRAFF
>once|TRBV5-1|TRBJ1-1|-
TGCGCCAGCAGCTTGAGCCAGGGAATGAACACTGAAGCTTTCTTT
CASSLSQGMNTEAFF
>-|TRBV27|TRBJ1-4|TRBD1
TGTGCCAGCAGTTTATCGATACCAGGGGGAGTTGAAAAACTGTTTTTT
CASSLSIPGGVEKLFF
>-|TRBV27|TRBJ2-1|TRBD2
TGTGCCAGCAGTCGGCTAGCGGGAGTTCGCTACAATGAGCAGTTCTTC
CASSRLAGVRYNEQFF
>-|TRBV20-1|TRBJ2-2|TRBD2
TGCAGTGCTAGTGGGTTGGCTAGCGGGAGATACGGGGAGCTGTTTTTT
CSASGLASGRYGELFF
>-|TRBV28|TRBJ2-3|TRBD2
TGTGCCAGCAGTTTTAGCGGGGCGGGTGAGGATACGCAGTATTTT
CASSFSGAGEDTQYF
>-|TRBV5-4|TRBJ2-5|TRBD2
TGTGCCAGCACCCAAGCGGGAGGGCGTGAGACCCAGTACTTC
CASTQAGGRETQYF
>-|TRBV29-1|TRBJ1-4|-
TGCAGCGTGACAGGTTCAACTAATGAAAAACTGTTTTTT
CSVTGSTNEKLFF
>few|TRBV7-2|TRBJ2-5|TRBD2
TGTGCCAGCAGCTTGCGACTAGCGGGAGCCGGGGGGACCCAGTACTTC
CASSLRLAGAGGTQYF
>-|TRBV18|TRBJ1-6|-
TGTGCCAGCTCACCGCGACAGTTTAATAATTCACCCCTCCACTTT
CASSPRQFNNSPLHF
>-|TRBV3-1/TRBV3-2|TRBJ1-1|TRBD1
TGTGCCAGCAGCCCCGGACAGGGAGGTGAAGCTTTCTTT
CASSPGQGGEAFF
>-|TRBV5-1|TRBJ2-3|-
TGCGCCAGCGGGCAGGGCTCAGATACGCAGTATTTT
CASGQGSDTQYF
>once|TRBV5-1|TRBJ2-2|TRBD2
TGCGCCAGCAGGCCGAGCGGGAGTCCAATTGGGACCGGGGAGCTGTTTTTT
CASRPSGSPIGTGELFF
>once|TRBV11-2|TRBJ1-2|-
TGTGCCAGCAGCCCCGACAGGTTCAGCTATGGCTACACCTTC
CASSPDRFSYGYTF
>-|TRBV4-1|TRBJ2-5|-
TGCGCCAGCAGCCGGAGTCGCCCGGCACAAGAGACCCAGTACTTC
CASSRSRPAQETQYF
>-|TRBV14|TRBJ1-2|-
TGTGCCAGCAGCCAACTGGGGAGCTATGGCTACACCTTC
CASSQLGSYGYTF
>-|TRBV19|TRBJ2-1|-
TGTGCCAGTAGTATTGGGGAGTCCTACAATGAGCAGTTCTTC
CASSIGESYNEQFF
>-|TRBV27|TRBJ2-2|-
TGTGCCAGCAGTCAAAGGACTAAGAACACCGGGGAGCTGTTTTTT
CASSQRTKNTGELFF
>-|TRBV21-1|TRBJ1-1|-
TGTGCCAGCAGCCTAATCCGGGACACTGAAGCTTTCTTT
CASSLIRDTEAFF
>-|TRBV5-1|TRBJ2-3|TRBD2
TGCGCCAGCAGCTCCCAGCGGGGCCGACTCACAGATACGCAGTATTTT
CASSSQRGRLTDTQYF
>once|TRBV7-6|TRBJ2-2|TRBD2
TGTGCCAGCAGCTTGGGACTAGCGGGAGGGCCGGCCGGGGAGCTGTTTTTT
CASSLGLAGGPAGELFF
>-|TRBV29-1|TRBJ2-1|-
TGCAGCGCAGCCCGCTCCTACAATGAGCAGTTCTTC
CSAARSYNEQFF
>-|TRBV7-7|TRBJ1-3|-
TGTGCCAGCAGCCTAGCTCAGGGATCTGGAAACACCATATATTTT
CASSLAQGSGNTIYF
>-|TRBV5-1|TRBJ2-2|TRBD2
TGCGCCAGCAGCGGTGGACTAGCGGGAGGGCCAGACACCGGGGAGCTGTTTTTT
CASSGGLAGGPDTGELFF
>-|TRBV4-3|TRBJ1-1|TRBD1
TGCGCCAGCAGCCAGCAGACAGGGCTTGAAGCTTTCTTT
CASSQQTGLEAFF
>once|TRBV5-4|TRBJ2-5|TRBD2
TGTGCCAGCAGCCCAGCGGGGCTCGGGGGGACCCAGTACTTC
CASSPAGLGGTQYF
>once|TRBV9|TRBJ2-5|-
TGTGCCAGCAGCGTAGGAGGGGGGACCCAGTACTTC
CASSVGGGTQYF